The rows below give T cell receptor beta chains drawn from one sample of a study of human T cells and chemical hapten exposure. MiXCR, run by TCRdb on the RACE reads, gives a single entry per CDR3 protein. Of 80,000 to 95,000 distinct CDR3 sequences detected, approximately 11% appear once; the ten largest clones hold 2.2%. The sequencing here drew on whole blood, taken in connection with sensitization to the hapten diphenylcyclopropenone (DPC). The source of these receptors is a man in his forties with alopecia areata. Some clones in this sample may be carry-over from other donors' samples. Both conserved end residues are part of each CDR3. Each record gives: clone size, V gene, J gene, D gene, CDR3 DNA, CDR3 protein. The D gene is left open where the match is weak. A clone size is listed for some rows: how often the clone was seen (once, few, many), or a class if it is expanded.

>few|TRBV6-6|TRBJ2-5|-
TGTGCCAGCAGCTCCAGGAACCCAAAAGAGACCCAGTACTTC
CASSSRNPKETQYF
>few|TRBV7-9|TRBJ1-6|TRBD1
TGTGCCAGCAGCTTAAATCCGCAGGGGGCCTCACCCCTCCACTTT
CASSLNPQGASPLHF
>-|TRBV6-5|TRBJ1-1|TRBD1
TGTGCCAGCAGTTGCTCGGGGCGGGGACAGGAAGCTTTCTTT
CASSCSGRGQEAFF
>few|TRBV20-1|TRBJ2-3|-
TGCAGTGCGCCAAAGCGGGCAACAGATACGCAGTATTTT
CSAPKRATDTQYF
>-|TRBV7-9|TRBJ1-1|-
TGTGCCAGCAGCTTAGGATTCCAGGGGCCGAACACTGAAGCTTTCTTT
CASSLGFQGPNTEAFF
>few|TRBV6-1|TRBJ2-1|-
TGTGCCAGCAGTGAGGCACGTTCCTACAATGAGCAGTTCTTC
CASSEARSYNEQFF
>few|TRBV4-3|TRBJ1-3|TRBD1
TGCGCCAGCAGCGAAAGCTACGGGACAGGGGGGCATGCGGCTGGAAACACCATATATTTT
CASSESYGTGGHAAGNTIYF
>many|TRBV29-1|TRBJ2-3|-
TGCAGCGTCGCAGGCCAGATTACTAGCACAGATACGCAGTATTTT
CSVAGQITSTDTQYF
>few|TRBV5-1|TRBJ1-1|TRBD1
TGCGCCAGCAGTCCAAGGCCTACAGGGGGGACTGAAGCTTTCTTT
CASSPRPTGGTEAFF
>-|TRBV6-5|TRBJ1-5|-
TGTGCCAGCAGTTCCCCGAGCGCCGGTGGGGGCAATCAGCCCCAGCATTTT
CASSSPSAGGGNQPQHF
>-|TRBV7-6|TRBJ2-1|TRBD2
TGTGCCAGCAGCCGGACTAGCGGGAGGGACAATGAGCAGTTCTTC
CASSRTSGRDNEQFF
>many|TRBV7-2|TRBJ1-4|-
TGTGCCAGCAGCTTAGGGAACAGCCAACTTGAAAAACTGTTTTTT
CASSLGNSQLEKLFF
>-|TRBV7-9|TRBJ1-1|-
TGTGCCGGCAGCTCTTATCCGTCCGGGCCTAAGTCGGTCGGTTACACTGAAGCTTTCTTT
CAGSSYPSGPKSVGYTEAFF
>few|TRBV6-5|TRBJ1-4|-
TGTGCCAGCGGACTAAATGAAAAACTGTTTTTT
CASGLNEKLFF
>few|TRBV28|TRBJ2-3|-
TGTGCCAGCAGCCGAAGGACAAGGGATGGTGGCACAGATACGCAGTATTTT
CASSRRTRDGGTDTQYF
>many|TRBV2|TRBJ2-6|-
TGTGCCAGCAGTGAAGCGTGGACCTCGGCCAACGTCCTGACTTTC
CASSEAWTSANVLTF
>few|TRBV6-4|TRBJ2-1|TRBD2
TGTGCCAGCAGTTCTAGCGGGAATGACTACAATGAGCAGTTCTTC
CASSSSGNDYNEQFF
>few|TRBV20-1|TRBJ1-1|-
TGCAGTGCCCTCTGCGGCAGGGAATTTTGGAACACTGAAGCTTTCTTT
CSALCGREFWNTEAFF
>many|TRBV29-1|TRBJ1-5|-
TGCAGCGTCGCGAATAGCAATCAGCCCCAGCATTTT
CSVANSNQPQHF